These 21 T cell receptor beta chains originate from one sample sequenced in a study of blood T cells in healthy people across ages. Alongside a J-beta primer mix, a sample-barcoded 5' primer served in a second PCR lasting roughly 6 to 11 cycles. TCRdb reanalysed the 5' RACE reads using MiXCR and keeps one entry per CDR3 protein. The table lists just over 1 million distinct CDR3 sequences, roughly 45% of them singletons. Input material: blood. These receptors all come from a woman aged 55-70 years in good health.

The table lists this clonotype with a few counts. The gene calls are TRBV5-6 and TRBJ2-7, with unresolved D. This CDR3 is built from 14 residues. Per germline, CDR1 SGHDT and CDR2 YYEEEE. The germline V and J ends were trimmed by 4 bases and 1 base, with 12 bases remaining between them. The CDR3 nucleotides are TGTGCCAGCAGCCCCAGTCCCGCGTCCTACGAGCAGTACTTC. It is translated as CASSPSPASYEQYF. The full variable domain, completed using reference TRBV5-6 and TRBJ2-7, is DAGVTQSPTHLIKTRGQQVTLRCSPKSGHDTVSWYQQALGQGPQFIFQYYEEEERQRGNFPDRFSGHQFPNYSSELNVNALLLGDSALYLCASSPSPASYEQYFGPGTRLTVT.

This clonotype was counted a few times. V and J are TRBV12-3 or TRBV12-4 and TRBJ2-1; 14 bases are shared with TRBD2. The trim removed 5 bases at V and 10 bases at J, leaving 10 bases unmatched. The CDR3 covers 16 residues. The CDR3 coding sequence is TGTGCCAGCAGTCTCCCGACTAGCGGGAGGGCCAGGGAGCAGTTCTTC. It translates to CASSLPTSGRAREQFF.

This clonotype was picked up one time. The V call is TRBV7-2, the J call TRBJ2-5; D remains ambiguous. The CDR3 is made up of 17 amino acids. V lost 5 bases and J lost 11, with 30 bases in between. CDR1 is SGHTA and CDR2 is FQGNSA in the germline V gene. The CDR3 DNA reads TGTGCCAGCAGCAACCAGCCGACCTCCGGACGAAGCAATGAGCAGTACTTC. It codes for CASSNQPTSGRSNEQYF.

This sequence joins TRBV20-1 and TRBJ2-7; TRBD1 matches 8 bases. The V and J ends lost 4 bases and 2 bases, in that order; junction bases with no gene match: 7. The length of the CDR3 is 14 residues. Germline lookup yields CDR1 DFQATT and CDR2 SNEGSKA (reference sequence). The CDR3 reads CSAKFTGGPYEQYF. The CDR3 DNA reads TGCAGTGCTAAATTCACAGGGGGTCCCTACGAGCAGTACTTC.

Only one count was recorded for this clonotype. V is TRBV20-1 and J is TRBJ1-1; D is ambiguous. The germline CDR1 and CDR2 sequences are DFQATT and SNEGSKA (reference sequence). Trimming cost V 0 bases and J 11 bases, with 13 bases left between them. This CDR3 region has 12 residues. This CDR3 is CSARDQPSRAFF. CDR3 coding DNA: TGCAGTGCTAGAGATCAACCGTCCCGCGCTTTCTTT.

The J gene is TRBJ1-2, the V gene TRBV12-3 or TRBV12-4; D might be TRBD1 (6 bases). Trimming removed 3 bases from V and 8 bases from J, with 16 bases in between. CDR3 size: 14 residues. CDR3 coding DNA: TGTGCCAGCAGTTTGGGGGGGCTAGTAAGGGGCTACACCTTC. It specifies CASSLGGLVRGYTF.

This clonotype appeared a few times. The CDR3 nucleotides are TGCGCCAGCAGCCCCAGACTGGGCGCCCCAGATACGCAGTATTTT. It specifies CASSPRLGAPDTQYF. The gene calls are TRBV5-1 and TRBJ2-3; D gene ambiguous. V was clipped by 4 bases and J by 4 bases, with 16 bases between them. This CDR3 has 15 residues. The germline V gene encodes CDR1 SGHRS and CDR2 YFSETQ. The whole variable domain, filled in from reference TRBV5-1 and TRBJ2-3, reads KAGVTQTPRYLIKTRGQQVTLSCSPISGHRSVSWYQQTPGQGLQFLFEYFSETQRNKGNFPGRFSGRQFSNSRSEMNVSTLELGDSALYLCASSPRLGAPDTQYFGPGTRLTVL.

The chain uses TRBV5-1 and TRBJ2-2; 9 nucleotides align to TRBD1. Trimming at V came to 4 bases and at J to 10 bases, leaving 11 bases not matched to a gene. The CDR3 totals 15 residues. Germline-derived CDR1 and CDR2 are SGHRS and YFSETQ. The CDR3 spells CASSTGQGYAEELFF. The CDR3 nucleotides read TGCGCCAGCAGCACCGGACAGGGGTACGCCGAGGAGCTGTTTTTT.

This clonotype was seen more than once but under ten times. The chain links TRBV29-1 to TRBJ2-7; D remains ambiguous. V dropped 6 bases and J dropped 4 bases, with 16 bases sitting between them. CDR1 and CDR2 (germline): SQVTM, ANQGSEA. The CDR3 extends over 13 amino acids. The CDR3: CSVEERSGYEQYF. The CDR3 DNA sequence: TGCAGCGTCGAGGAAAGGTCGGGTTACGAGCAGTACTTC.

The chain carries TRBV20-1 and TRBJ2-1; the match to TRBD2 covers 13 bases. V shed 4 bases, J shed 8 bases, and the junction held 11 bases outside the gene matches. CDR3 size: 16 residues. Germline V CDR1 and CDR2: DFQATT, SNEGSKA (reference sequence). In DNA form, the CDR3 reads TGCAGTGCTAACCCCCGGACTAGCGGGAGCGCGGATGAGCAGTTCTTC. Residues: CSANPRTSGSADEQFF.

The V and J genes are TRBV2 and TRBJ1-2; D unclear. Trimming took off 6 bases at V and 4 bases at J, with 12 bases between the two ends. CDR3 length: 13 amino acids. Germline V gives CDR1 SNHLY, CDR2 FYNNEI. CDR3 in amino acids: CASRQDGVYGYTF. The CDR3 DNA follows: TGTGCCAGCAGGCAAGACGGAGTCTATGGCTACACCTTC.

The J gene is TRBJ1-1, the V gene TRBV29-1; a possible D gene is TRBD1 (5 bases). The CDR3 is 13 amino acids. The germline gives CDR1 SQVTM, CDR2 ANQGSEA. Trimming pared 7 bases from V and 5 bases from J, leaving 17 bases between. The CDR3 nucleotides are TGCAGCGCCCGACGGGGGGTGCGGACTGAAGCTTTCTTT. This sequence encodes CSARRGVRTEAFF.

This clonotype has just a few counts. The chain links TRBV5-6 to TRBJ2-5, with 12 positions matching TRBD1. V shed 0 bases and J 4 bases; nucleotides not matched to a gene: 4. Germline V gives CDR1 SGHDT, CDR2 YYEEEE. This CDR3 has 16 amino acids. CDR3 in amino acids: CASSLARGQGAETQYF. CDR3 DNA sequence: TGTGCCAGCAGCTTGGCCCGGGGACAGGGGGCAGAGACCCAGTACTTC.

This clonotype was seen a few times. CDR3 sequence: CASLPGGTLNEQYF. CDR3 DNA sequence: TGTGCCAGCCTTCCAGGGGGCACATTAAACGAGCAGTACTTC. The chain couples TRBV28 to TRBJ2-7, with TRBD1 matching 8 bases. Germline-derived CDR1 and CDR2 are MDHEN and SYDVKM. The J segment lost 5 bases and the V segment lost 8 bases, leaving 11 bases of the junction unmatched. CDR3 length: 14 amino acids. Full variable domain (remainder filled in from reference TRBV28 and TRBJ2-7): DVKVTQSSRYLVKRTGEKVFLECVQDMDHENMFWYRQDPGLGLRLIYFSYDVKMKEKGDIPEGYSVSREKKERFSLILESASTNQTSMYLCASLPGGTLNEQYFGPGTRLTVT.

Here the CDR3 DNA reads TGTGCCAGCAGTTACGGTATCGGCTCCTACGAGCAGTACTTC. The encoded protein is CASSYGIGSYEQYF. The chain has TRBV6-5 and TRBJ2-7; no clear D. CDR1 and CDR2 (germline): MNHEY, SVGAGI. The germline V and J ends were trimmed by 2 bases and 0 bases, with 8 bases remaining between them. This CDR3 contains 14 residues.

The chain is built from TRBV20-1 and TRBJ2-4, with a possible D match to TRBD1 (5 bases). The end of the DNA aligns better with TRBJ2-5, so the J call may be wrong. This CDR3 is 12 amino acids long. The germline V gene has CDR1 DFQATT and CDR2 SNEGSKA (reference sequence). The DNA of the CDR3 is TGCAGTGCTAGAAGACAGTTAGAGACCCAGTACTTC. Translated: CSARRQLETQYF.

This clonotype appeared a few times. The chain joins TRBV13 to TRBJ2-1; TRBD1 aligns across 9 bases. V shed 6 bases, J shed 7 bases, and the junction held 10 bases outside the gene matches. In germline, CDR1 is PRHDT, CDR2 FYEKMQ (reference sequence). CDR3 length equals 15 residues. The CDR3 region has the DNA TGTGCCAGCAGTGCCAGGGGACAGGGCGAGAATGAGCAGTTCTTC. It specifies CASSARGQGENEQFF.

The chain recombines TRBV7-8 with TRBJ2-5; D perhaps matches TRBD1 (6 bases). Germline CDR1 SGHVS, CDR2 FQNEAQ. The V end lost 8 bases, the J end lost 11 bases, and 27 bases lay between the germline ends. The CDR3 contains 15 residues. CDR3 residues: CASHRSGQRGSEQYF. CDR3 in DNA: TGTGCCAGCCACAGATCGGGACAACGGGGTAGTGAGCAGTACTTC.

This clonotype was found a few times. J is TRBJ2-7 and V is TRBV10-3; D could derive from TRBD1 or TRBD2 (6 bases each). Germline CDR1 reads ENHRY; CDR2 reads SYGVKD. This CDR3 has 12 amino acids. The CDR3 reads CATGGGGYEQYF. CDR3 DNA: TGTGCTACTGGAGGGGGTGGCTACGAGCAGTACTTC.

The gene calls are TRBV20-1 and TRBJ1-6, with TRBD1 matching 7 bases. Germline loops: CDR1 DFQATT, CDR2 SNEGSKA (reference sequence). This CDR3 comprises 17 residues. V trimming: 3 bases; J trimming: 4 bases; junction bases outside the gene matches: 12. The CDR3 is CSASAVTGRKYNSPLHF. The CDR3 DNA sequence: TGCAGTGCTAGTGCCGTGACAGGGCGAAAGTATAATTCACCCCTCCACTTT.

DNA for the CDR3: TGCAGTGCTAGTAGGAAGGGCTACACCTTC. This codes for CSASRKGYTF. The V call is TRBV20-1, the J call TRBJ1-2; D unclear. The V gene's germline CDR1 is DFQATT and CDR2 SNEGSKA (reference sequence). CDR3 length: 10 amino acids. Trimming left V 3 bases short and J 8 bases short, with 7 bases between.